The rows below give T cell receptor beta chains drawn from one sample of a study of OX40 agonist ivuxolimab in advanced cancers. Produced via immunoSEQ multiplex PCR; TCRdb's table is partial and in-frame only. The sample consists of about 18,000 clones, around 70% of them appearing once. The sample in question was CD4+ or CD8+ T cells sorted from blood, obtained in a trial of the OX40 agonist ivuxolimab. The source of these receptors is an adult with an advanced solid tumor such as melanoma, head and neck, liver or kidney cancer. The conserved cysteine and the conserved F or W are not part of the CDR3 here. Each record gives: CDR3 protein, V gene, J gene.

CDR3 protein: ASDSGLGVYEQY
V gene: TRBV6-1
J gene: TRBJ2-7

CDR3 protein: ASSVDPGSSYNEQF
V gene: TRBV9
J gene: TRBJ2-1

CDR3 protein: AISPVTGGSPEAF
V gene: TRBV10-3
J gene: TRBJ1-1

CDR3 protein: SAYRGTEAF
V gene: TRBV20-1
J gene: TRBJ1-1

CDR3 protein: ASGFGNTIY
V gene: TRBV28
J gene: TRBJ1-3

CDR3 protein: ASSLIGQLAYNEQF
V gene: TRBV27
J gene: TRBJ2-1

CDR3 protein: AISESSGGGNEQY
V gene: TRBV10-3
J gene: TRBJ2-7

CDR3 protein: ASSPRGVGRTIY
V gene: TRBV6-6
J gene: TRBJ1-3

CDR3 protein: ASSLSPGTREAF
V gene: TRBV27
J gene: TRBJ1-1

CDR3 protein: ASINGSSYNEQF
V gene: TRBV7-9
J gene: TRBJ2-1

CDR3 protein: ATDGQMNTEAF
V gene: TRBV6-1
J gene: TRBJ1-1

CDR3 protein: AISEFTGGPNNEQF
V gene: TRBV10-3
J gene: TRBJ2-1

CDR3 protein: ASSQDRGLGQGYT
V gene: TRBV4-2
J gene: TRBJ1-2

CDR3 protein: SVEDGRGLVTQY
V gene: TRBV29-1
J gene: TRBJ2-5

CDR3 protein: ASSFDRNQAGELF
V gene: TRBV28
J gene: TRBJ2-2

CDR3 protein: ASSKGSQAGNTIY
V gene: TRBV5-1
J gene: TRBJ1-3

CDR3 protein: ASREYNEQF
V gene: TRBV19
J gene: TRBJ2-1

CDR3 protein: ASSPDVLSYEQY
V gene: TRBV27
J gene: TRBJ2-7

CDR3 protein: ASRTVLAEQETQY
V gene: TRBV6-1
J gene: TRBJ2-5

CDR3 protein: ASSLWAGLAYEQY
V gene: TRBV27
J gene: TRBJ2-7

CDR3 protein: ASSLSGGDTGELF
V gene: TRBV28
J gene: TRBJ2-2

CDR3 protein: ASSQDPGQMNTEAF
V gene: TRBV14
J gene: TRBJ1-1

CDR3 protein: ASRRKGTEQETQY
V gene: TRBV6-1
J gene: TRBJ2-5

CDR3 protein: SVESADQDQGYT
V gene: TRBV29-1
J gene: TRBJ1-2

CDR3 protein: ASSQGYSSYNEQF
V gene: TRBV14
J gene: TRBJ2-1

CDR3 protein: ASSFPQGVEDGYT
V gene: TRBV5-1
J gene: TRBJ1-2

CDR3 protein: ASSLGDGEAF
V gene: TRBV7-9
J gene: TRBJ1-1

CDR3 protein: ASSTPGESANGYT
V gene: TRBV28
J gene: TRBJ1-2

CDR3 protein: ASSPETMPDTQY
V gene: TRBV18
J gene: TRBJ2-3

CDR3 protein: ASRAGTGVSEQF
V gene: TRBV27
J gene: TRBJ2-1

CDR3 protein: ASSIPRLAGGYEQY
V gene: TRBV19
J gene: TRBJ2-7

CDR3 protein: ASSFPSEIKDRTRTDTQY
V gene: TRBV28
J gene: TRBJ2-3

CDR3 protein: ASRAGTGGGYT
V gene: TRBV5-4
J gene: TRBJ1-2

CDR3 protein: AIGSYSGSGTDTQY
V gene: TRBV10-3
J gene: TRBJ2-3

CDR3 protein: ASSLNDRELSPHYGYT
V gene: TRBV11-2
J gene: TRBJ1-2

CDR3 protein: ASSRGTRDEQY
V gene: TRBV9
J gene: TRBJ2-7

CDR3 protein: AWSAGTSGNTIY
V gene: TRBV30
J gene: TRBJ1-3

CDR3 protein: ASSLGTGGTYGYT
V gene: TRBV5-1
J gene: TRBJ1-2

CDR3 protein: ASRGSGSTDTQY
V gene: TRBV5-1
J gene: TRBJ2-3

CDR3 protein: ASSVRSTGELF
V gene: TRBV2
J gene: TRBJ2-2

CDR3 protein: ASSPGLSTDTQY
V gene: TRBV4-3
J gene: TRBJ2-3

CDR3 protein: ASSQVELADGLETQY
V gene: TRBV4-1
J gene: TRBJ2-5